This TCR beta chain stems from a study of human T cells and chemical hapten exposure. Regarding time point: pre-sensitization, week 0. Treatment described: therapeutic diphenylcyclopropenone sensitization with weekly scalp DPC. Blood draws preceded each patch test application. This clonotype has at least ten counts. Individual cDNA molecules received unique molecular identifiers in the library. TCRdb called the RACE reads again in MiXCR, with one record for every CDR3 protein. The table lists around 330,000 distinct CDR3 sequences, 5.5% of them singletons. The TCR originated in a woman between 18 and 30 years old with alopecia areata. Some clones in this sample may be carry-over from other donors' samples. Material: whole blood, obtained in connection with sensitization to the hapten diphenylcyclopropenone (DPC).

CDR3 residues: CASSPKGFGEAFF. CDR3 coding DNA: TGTGCCAGCAGCCCAAAGGGGTTCGGTGAAGCTTTCTTT. V and J are TRBV7-3 and TRBJ1-1, with D perhaps matching TRBD1 (5 bases). This CDR3 is 13 amino acids long. Germline CDR1 is SGHTA and CDR2 is FQGTGA. V lost 5 bases to trimming and J lost 7 bases, with 14 bases between them.